This T cell receptor (beta chain) was sequenced in a study of blood T cells in healthy people across ages. PCR was performed a second time for roughly 7 to 11 cycles using a sample-barcoded 5' primer and a J-beta primer mix. In TCRdb, the 5' RACE reads were re-called with MiXCR into one record per CDR3 protein. The top ten hold 9.4% of the sample, which has some 760,000 distinct CDR3 sequences, approximately 25% seen once. Germline-derived CDR1 and CDR2 are SNHLY and FYNNEI. The CDR3 has 14 amino acids. V was clipped by 6 bases and J by 4 bases; unmatched bases: 7. This same sample was also part of a study on T cells of mothers and their children.

This TCR came from a boy aged 10-17 years in good health. Sequencing input: blood. The chain combines TRBV2 with TRBJ1-2, with 8 bases fitting TRBD1. This CDR3 is CASRNTGTGYGYTF. In DNA, the CDR3 is TGTGCCAGCAGAAATACCGGGACAGGCTATGGCTACACCTTC.